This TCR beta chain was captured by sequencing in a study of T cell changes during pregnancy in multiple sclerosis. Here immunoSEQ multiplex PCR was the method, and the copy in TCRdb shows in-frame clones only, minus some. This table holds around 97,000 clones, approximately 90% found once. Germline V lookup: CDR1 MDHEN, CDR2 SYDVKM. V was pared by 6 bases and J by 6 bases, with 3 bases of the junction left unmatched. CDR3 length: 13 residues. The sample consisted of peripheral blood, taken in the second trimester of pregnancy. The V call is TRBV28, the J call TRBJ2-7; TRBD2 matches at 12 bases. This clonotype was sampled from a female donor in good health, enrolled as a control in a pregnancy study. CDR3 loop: CASRASGRGEQYF. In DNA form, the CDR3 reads TGTGCCAGCAGAGCTAGCGGGAGGGGCGAGCAGTACTTC.